Listed below are T cell receptor beta chains from one sample, sequenced in a study of Tregs in tolerant kidney transplant recipients. The repertoire was sequenced with immunoSEQ multiplex PCR; TCRdb's copy has only in-frame clones and lacks some. The sample lists some 60,000 clones; more than 70% were seen once. Sequences were obtained from CD4+ T cells from blood. The receptor source for this set is a human donor in good health. Both conserved end residues are part of each CDR3. D genes are given only for firm matches. The size entry is marked missing in some rows and otherwise reads once, few, many or a size class.

v_call	d_call	j_call	clone_size	cdr3_nt	cdr3_aa
TRBV11-2	.	TRBJ2-4	.	TGTGCCAGCAGCTTAGAGCGGGGTGAAAACATTCAGTACTTC	CASSLERGENIQYF
TRBV13	.	TRBJ1-2	.	TGTGCCAGCAGCTTAGTTTTTGATGTGGGTCGCTATGGCTACACCTTC	CASSLVFDVGRYGYTF
TRBV7-6	TRBD2	TRBJ2-1	.	TGTGCCAGCAGCTTAGTACGCGGGAGTTACGAGCAGTTCTTC	CASSLVRGSYEQFF
TRBV6-5	TRBD2	TRBJ2-1	.	TGTGCCAGCAGTGCTGGCGGGAGGGGAGGGTCGGAGCAGTTCTTC	CASSAGGRGGSEQFF
TRBV19	.	TRBJ1-3	.	TGTGCCAGTAGTCTTTCCGGGGGCTTCTCTGGAAACACCATATATTTT	CASSLSGGFSGNTIYF
TRBV11-2	TRBD1	TRBJ2-2	.	TGTGCCAGCAGCTTAGATGTTCCCACCCGACAGGGCACCGGGGAGCTGTTTTTT	CASSLDVPTRQGTGELFF
TRBV9	.	TRBJ2-5	.	TGTGCCAGCAGCGTAGACTACCGATCGGAGACCCAGTACTTC	CASSVDYRSETQYF
TRBV6-5	.	TRBJ2-7	few	TGTGCCAGCAGTGGAGGTGGTCCAAAAAAGCAGTACTTC	CASSGGGPKKQYF
TRBV2	.	TRBJ2-6	.	TGTGCCAGCAGTGGCAGGGCTGGGGCCAACGTCCTGACTTTC	CASSGRAGANVLTF
TRBV7-8	TRBD2	TRBJ2-7	.	TGTGCCACCCGCGGGAGCGAGAACTCCTACGAGCAGTACTTC	CATRGSENSYEQYF
TRBV6-5	.	TRBJ1-1	.	TGTGCCAGCACTCATACTTATAGGAACACTGAAGCTTTCTTT	CASTHTYRNTEAFF
TRBV6-5	TRBD1	TRBJ1-1	.	TGTGCCAGCGTACAACAGGGGACAGGGAAAGCTTTCTTT	CASVQQGTGKAFF
TRBV2	.	TRBJ2-5	.	TGTGCCAGCAGAGATACCCTCCGGGACGCCCAAGAGACCCAGTACTTC	CASRDTLRDAQETQYF
TRBV27	.	TRBJ2-7	few	TGTGCCAGCAGTAGCATAAAAGTTCGCTCCTACGAGCAGTACTTC	CASSSIKVRSYEQYF
TRBV27	.	TRBJ1-2	.	TGTGCCAGCAGTCCCCTGGGTGAAGCGGGCTACACCTTC	CASSPLGEAGYTF
TRBV11-2	.	TRBJ2-1	.	TGTGCCAGCAGCCGCTGGGGAAAAAGCGGGTTATACAATGAGCAGTTCTTC	CASSRWGKSGLYNEQFF
TRBV19	.	TRBJ2-7	.	TGTGCCAGTAGTATGTATCTGGGCAGGAACTACGAGCAGTACTTC	CASSMYLGRNYEQYF
TRBV5-4	.	TRBJ2-1	.	TGTGCCAGCCGAAGTAGAGTCAGGCAGGACAATGAGCAGTTCTTC	CASRSRVRQDNEQFF
TRBV6-5	.	TRBJ1-6	once	TGTGCCAGCAGTCGGCTTTTACATGGGGATTCACCCCTCCACTTT	CASSRLLHGDSPLHF
TRBV6-6	.	TRBJ1-2	.	TGTGCCAGCAGTTACTCGAGTATTTCGGGGAACTTC	CASSYSSISGNF
TRBV19	TRBD1	TRBJ2-5	.	TGTGCCAGTGGACCCCGGGACAGGGGGCATGAGACCCAGTACTTC	CASGPRDRGHETQYF
TRBV5-1	TRBD2	TRBJ2-7	.	TGCGCCAGCAGCTTGTCCCCCGCGAGTGGGCGGGGGGGCCTCTACGAGCAGTACTTC	CASSLSPASGRGGLYEQYF
TRBV5-4	.	TRBJ2-3	few	TGTGCCAGCAGCTTACGAGCGGAGCCGCAGTATTTT	CASSLRAEPQYF
TRBV5-1	.	TRBJ2-3	once	TGCGCCAGCAGCTCCTGGACACCCACAGATACGCAGTATTTT	CASSSWTPTDTQYF
TRBV28	.	TRBJ1-4	.	TGTGCCAGCTGGGCAACTAATGAAAAACTGTTTTTT	CASWATNEKLFF
TRBV6-5	TRBD1	TRBJ1-6	.	TGTGCCAGCAGTCGACAGGGTAACTATAATTCACCCCTCCACTTT	CASSRQGNYNSPLHF
TRBV2	TRBD2	TRBJ2-5	once	TGTGCCAGCAGTGTACTAGCGGGCCAAGAGACCCAGTACTTC	CASSVLAGQETQYF
TRBV2	TRBD2	TRBJ2-3	.	TGTGCCAGCAGCCCTCCTTTAAGCGGGGGGGGGCAGTATTTT	CASSPPLSGGGQYF
TRBV11-3	.	TRBJ1-1	.	TGTGCCAGCAGCTTAGACCTTTTAAACACTGAAGCTTTCTTT	CASSLDLLNTEAFF
TRBV7-9	.	TRBJ2-7	.	TGTGCCAGCAGCCGGTGGGACCCTCCCCACTACGAGCAGTACTTC	CASSRWDPPHYEQYF
TRBV15	.	TRBJ2-5	.	TGTGCCACCAGCAGAGGACAAATACAGGGCGTTGAGGAGACCCAGTACTTC	CATSRGQIQGVEETQYF
TRBV29-1	.	TRBJ1-5	.	TGCAGCGTTGAAGATCATGGCAGGAATCAGCCCCAGCATTTT	CSVEDHGRNQPQHF
TRBV7-9	.	TRBJ1-2	.	TGTGCCAGCAGCCCAGATACGACGGATGGTAGTGGTGGCTACACCTTC	CASSPDTTDGSGGYTF
TRBV29-1	.	TRBJ2-3	.	TGCAGCGTTAGGGGTGACACAGATACGCAGTATTTT	CSVRGDTDTQYF
TRBV7-8	.	TRBJ1-2	.	TGTGCCAGCAGCTTGGGCTCTCCCCTCTATGGCTACACCTTC	CASSLGSPLYGYTF
TRBV7-2	.	TRBJ1-2	.	TGTGCCAGCAGCGCAAGCAGGGGAGGTGGCTACACCTTC	CASSASRGGGYTF
TRBV18	.	TRBJ2-7	.	TGTGCCAGCTCACCCCAGGGGGGCCGGGCCTACGAGCAGTACTTC	CASSPQGGRAYEQYF
TRBV9	.	TRBJ2-3	.	TGTGCCAGCAGCGGAGGCCCAACAGATACGCAGTATTTT	CASSGGPTDTQYF
TRBV7-8	.	TRBJ2-5	.	TGTGCCAGCAGCTTAAGGAGTGTGGTTGAGACCCAGTACTTC	CASSLRSVVETQYF
TRBV6-6	.	TRBJ1-5	.	TGTGCCAGCACCCCATCGGAGGGTCAGCCCCAGCATTTT	CASTPSEGQPQHF
TRBV5-1	.	TRBJ2-5	.	TGCGCCAGCAGCTTGGGCCTAGTTAATAAGACCCAGTACTTC	CASSLGLVNKTQYF
TRBV2	TRBD1	TRBJ1-1	few	TGTGCCAGCAGCCTACAGGGGATTGAAGCTTTCTTT	CASSLQGIEAFF
TRBV7-3	.	TRBJ2-3	.	TGTGCCAGCAACCAGGGAGCCTCCGCAGATACGCAGTATTTT	CASNQGASADTQYF
TRBV12-5	TRBD2	TRBJ2-3	.	TGTGCTAGTGGTTTGGTAATAGCGGGAAGCACAGATACGCAGTATTTT	CASGLVIAGSTDTQYF
TRBV5-8	.	TRBJ1-2	.	TGTGCCAGCAGCTTGGCGGGGCGAGACTATGGCTACACCTTC	CASSLAGRDYGYTF
TRBV20-1	.	TRBJ1-2	.	TGCAGTGCTAGAGATAGGGGGAGCTACACCTTC	CSARDRGSYTF
TRBV30	.	TRBJ1-4	.	TGTGCCTGGAGTTTACTCACAACTAATGAAAAACTGTTTTTT	CAWSLLTTNEKLFF
TRBV5-1	TRBD2	TRBJ2-2	.	TGCGCCAGCAGCTTGTATCAGCGGGGAGGCCCTGGGGCCGGGGAGCTGTTTTTT	CASSLYQRGGPGAGELFF
TRBV6-6	.	TRBJ1-2	.	TGTGCCAGCAGTTACGCGGCGGATTATGGCTACACCTTC	CASSYAADYGYTF
TRBV2	.	TRBJ2-5	.	TGTGCCAGCAGTGAATTGGGCAGCAAGAAGGTCCAGTACTTC	CASSELGSKKVQYF
TRBV11-1	TRBD1	TRBJ1-5	.	TGTGCCAGCAGCTTCGACAGGGGCCAGCCCCAGCATTTT	CASSFDRGQPQHF